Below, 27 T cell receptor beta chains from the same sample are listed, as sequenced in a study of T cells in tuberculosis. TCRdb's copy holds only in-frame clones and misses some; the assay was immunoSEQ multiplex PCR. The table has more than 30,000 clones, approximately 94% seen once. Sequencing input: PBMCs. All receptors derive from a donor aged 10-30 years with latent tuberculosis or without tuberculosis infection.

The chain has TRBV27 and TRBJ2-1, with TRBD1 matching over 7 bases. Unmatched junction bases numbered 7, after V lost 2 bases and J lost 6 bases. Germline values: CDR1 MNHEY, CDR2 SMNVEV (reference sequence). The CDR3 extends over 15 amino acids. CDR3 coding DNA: TGTGCCAGCAGTTTACGAGACAGGGCAAGCAATGAGCAGTTCTTC. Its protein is CASSLRDRASNEQFF.

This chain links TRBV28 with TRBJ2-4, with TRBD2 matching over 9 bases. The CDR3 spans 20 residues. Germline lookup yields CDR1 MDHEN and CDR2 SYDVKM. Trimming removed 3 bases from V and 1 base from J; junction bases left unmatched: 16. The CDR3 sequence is CASSFFYGSGRGRAKNIQYF. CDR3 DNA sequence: TGTGCCAGCAGTTTTTTCTACGGTAGCGGGAGAGGAAGGGCCAAAAACATTCAGTACTTC.

The CDR3 region is CASSTSGRGSGNTIYF. The CDR3 DNA reads as TGTGCCAGCTCGACCTCGGGGCGGGGCTCTGGAAACACCATATATTTT. V is TRBV6-6 and J is TRBJ1-3; the D gene is possibly TRBD1 (5 bases). The CDR3 is 16 amino acids. Per germline, CDR1 MNHNY and CDR2 SVGAGI (reference sequence). V shed 8 bases and J shed 0 bases, with 17 bases lying between them.

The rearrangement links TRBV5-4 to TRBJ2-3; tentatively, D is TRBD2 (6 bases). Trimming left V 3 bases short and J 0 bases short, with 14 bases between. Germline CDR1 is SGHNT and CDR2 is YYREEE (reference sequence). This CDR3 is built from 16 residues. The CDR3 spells CASSYHRSGSTDTQYF. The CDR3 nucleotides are TGTGCCAGCAGCTACCACAGGAGCGGGAGCACAGATACGCAGTATTTT.

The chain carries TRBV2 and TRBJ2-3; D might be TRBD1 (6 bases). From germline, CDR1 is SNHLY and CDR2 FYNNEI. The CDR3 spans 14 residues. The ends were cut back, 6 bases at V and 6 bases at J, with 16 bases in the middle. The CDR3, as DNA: TGTGCCAGCAGGTTCAGGGGAACTTCGGATACGCAGTATTTT. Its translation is CASRFRGTSDTQYF. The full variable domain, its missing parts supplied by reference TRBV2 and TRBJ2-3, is EPEVTQTPSHQVTQMGQEVILRCVPISNHLYFYWYRQILGQKVEFLVSFYNNEISEKSEIFDDQFSVERPDGSNFTLKIRSTKLEDSAMYFCASRFRGTSDTQYFGPGTRLTVL.

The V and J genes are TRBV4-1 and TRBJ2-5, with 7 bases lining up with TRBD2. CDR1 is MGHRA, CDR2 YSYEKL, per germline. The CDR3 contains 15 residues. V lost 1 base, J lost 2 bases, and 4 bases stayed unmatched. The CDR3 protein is CASSQGDYLQETQYF. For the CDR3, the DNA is TGCGCCAGCAGCCAAGGGGACTACTTACAAGAGACCCAGTACTTC.

CDR3 sequence: CASSFTPGQGNNEQFF. The DNA of the CDR3 is TGCGCCAGCAGCTTCACTCCGGGACAGGGCAACAATGAGCAGTTCTTC. The genes are TRBV5-1 and TRBJ2-1; 9 bases agree with TRBD1. With V trimmed by 2 bases and J by 5 bases, 8 bases remained unmatched. There are 16 residues in the CDR3. Germline values: CDR1 SGHRS, CDR2 YFSETQ.

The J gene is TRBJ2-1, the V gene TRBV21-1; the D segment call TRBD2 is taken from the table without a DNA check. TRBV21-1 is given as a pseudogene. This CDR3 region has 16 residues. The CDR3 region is CASSTRRGLGVDEQFF. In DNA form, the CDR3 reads TGTGCCAGCAGCACTCGCCGGGGACTGGGGGTTGATGAGCAGTTCTTC.

CDR3 in amino acids: CASSVRDSQGKETQYF. Here the CDR3 DNA reads TGTGCCAGCAGCGTCCGAGACTCACAGGGGAAAGAGACCCAGTACTTC. The genes are TRBV9 and TRBJ2-5; 7 bases map to TRBD1. J lost 3 bases, V lost 2 bases, and 10 bases had no gene match. The CDR3 is 16 residues long. From germline, CDR1 is SGDLS and CDR2 YYNGEE.

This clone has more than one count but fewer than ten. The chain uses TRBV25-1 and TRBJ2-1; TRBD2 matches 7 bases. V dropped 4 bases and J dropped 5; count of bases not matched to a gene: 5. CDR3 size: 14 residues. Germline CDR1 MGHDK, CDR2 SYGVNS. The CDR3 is CASSVASGNNEQFF. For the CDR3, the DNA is TGTGCCAGCAGTGTGGCTAGCGGAAACAATGAGCAGTTCTTC.

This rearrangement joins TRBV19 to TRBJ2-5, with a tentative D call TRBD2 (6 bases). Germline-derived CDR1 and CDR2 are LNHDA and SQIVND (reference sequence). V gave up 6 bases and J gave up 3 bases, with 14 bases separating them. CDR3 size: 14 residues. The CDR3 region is CASSDYRGKETQYF. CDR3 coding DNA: TGTGCCAGTAGCGACTATCGGGGGAAAGAGACCCAGTACTTC.

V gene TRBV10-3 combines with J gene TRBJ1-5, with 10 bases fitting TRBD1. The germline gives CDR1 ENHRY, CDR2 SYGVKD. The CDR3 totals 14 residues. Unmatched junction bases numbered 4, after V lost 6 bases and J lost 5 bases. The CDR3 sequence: CAIRDRGRDQPQHF. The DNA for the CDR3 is TGTGCCATCAGGGACAGGGGGAGGGATCAGCCCCAGCATTTT.

CDR3 protein: CASSETGYSNQPQHF. CDR3 coding DNA: TGTGCCAGCAGTGAAACGGGATATAGCAATCAGCCCCAGCATTTT. V and J are TRBV6-1 and TRBJ1-5; no clear D. The V gene lost 2 bases and the J gene lost 0 bases, with 8 bases spanning the gap. This CDR3 is 15 amino acids long. Germline CDR1 is MNHNS and CDR2 is SASEGT.

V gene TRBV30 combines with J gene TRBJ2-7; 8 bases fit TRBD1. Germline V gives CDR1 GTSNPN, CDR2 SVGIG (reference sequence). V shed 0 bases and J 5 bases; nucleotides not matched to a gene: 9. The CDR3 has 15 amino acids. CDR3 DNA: TGTGCCTGGAGTGTGGGGACAGGAAGTAACCACGAGCAGTACTTC. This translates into CAWSVGTGSNHEQYF.

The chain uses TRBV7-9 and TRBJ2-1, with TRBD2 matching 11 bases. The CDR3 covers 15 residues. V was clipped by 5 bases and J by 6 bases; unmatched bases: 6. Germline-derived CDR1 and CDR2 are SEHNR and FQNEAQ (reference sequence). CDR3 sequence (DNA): TGTGCCAGCAGCCCCTTCCTAGCGGGAGGCAATGAGCAGTTCTTC. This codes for CASSPFLAGGNEQFF.

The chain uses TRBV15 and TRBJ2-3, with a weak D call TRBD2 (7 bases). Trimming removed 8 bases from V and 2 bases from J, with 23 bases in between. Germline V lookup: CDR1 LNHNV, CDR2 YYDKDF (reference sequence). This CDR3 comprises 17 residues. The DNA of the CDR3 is TGTGCCACCGGGGGAGGACTTCGCGGGGGCATCACAGATACGCAGTATTTT. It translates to CATGGGLRGGITDTQYF. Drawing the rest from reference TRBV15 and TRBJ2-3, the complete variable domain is DAMVIQNPRYQVTQFGKPVTLSCSQTLNHNVMYWYQQKSSQAPKLLFHYYDKDFNNEADTPDNFQSRRPNTSFCFLDIRSPGLGDTAMYLCATGGGLRGGITDTQYFGPGTRLTVL.

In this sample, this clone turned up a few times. The CDR3 sequence: CASRTLERETDEQFF. The DNA of the CDR3 is TGTGCCAGCAGAACCCTTGAGCGGGAGACTGATGAGCAGTTCTTC. J is TRBJ2-1 and V is TRBV6-5; 8 bases agree with TRBD2. Trimming cost V 6 bases and J 8 bases; bases outside gene matches: 12. Germline-derived CDR1 and CDR2 are MNHEY and SVGAGI. The CDR3 loop spans 15 amino acids.

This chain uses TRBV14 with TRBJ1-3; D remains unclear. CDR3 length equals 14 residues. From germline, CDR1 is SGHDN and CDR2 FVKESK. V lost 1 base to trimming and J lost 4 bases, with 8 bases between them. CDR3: CASSQGGYGNTIYF. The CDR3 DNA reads TGTGCCAGCAGCCAAGGAGGGTACGGAAACACCATATATTTT.

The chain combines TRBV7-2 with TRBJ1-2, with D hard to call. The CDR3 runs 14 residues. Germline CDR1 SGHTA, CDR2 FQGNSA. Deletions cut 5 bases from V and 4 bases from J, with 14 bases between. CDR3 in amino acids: CASSRKSLSYGYTF. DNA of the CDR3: TGTGCCAGCAGCCGTAAGTCTTTGAGCTATGGCTACACCTTC.

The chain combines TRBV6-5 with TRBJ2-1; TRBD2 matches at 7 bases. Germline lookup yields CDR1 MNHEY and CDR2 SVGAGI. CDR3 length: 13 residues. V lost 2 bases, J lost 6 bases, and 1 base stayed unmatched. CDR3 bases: TGTGCCAGCAGTTACGGGAGGGCCAATGAGCAGTTCTTC. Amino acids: CASSYGRANEQFF.

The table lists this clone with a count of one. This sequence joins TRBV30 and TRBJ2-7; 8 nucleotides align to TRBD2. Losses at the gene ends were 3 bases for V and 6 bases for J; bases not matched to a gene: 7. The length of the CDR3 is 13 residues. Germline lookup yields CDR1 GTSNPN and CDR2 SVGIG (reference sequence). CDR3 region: CAWSLTSGLEQYF. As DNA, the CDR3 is TGTGCCTGGAGCCTTACTAGCGGCCTCGAGCAGTACTTC.

This chain's CDR3 is CASSYTAGRDEQYF. In DNA form, the CDR3 reads TGTGCCAGCAGTTACACCGCGGGAAGAGACGAGCAGTACTTC. The rearrangement uses TRBV27 and TRBJ2-7; D may be TRBD2 (6 bases). Germline lookup yields CDR1 MNHEY and CDR2 SMNVEV (reference sequence). The CDR3 totals 14 residues. The V and J ends lost 4 bases and 5 bases respectively, with 15 bases between them.

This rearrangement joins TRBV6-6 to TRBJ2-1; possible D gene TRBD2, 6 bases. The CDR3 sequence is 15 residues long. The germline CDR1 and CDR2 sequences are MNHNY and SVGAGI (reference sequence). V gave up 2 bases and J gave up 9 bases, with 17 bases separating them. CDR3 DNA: TGTGCCAGCAGTTACAACCCATCGACTAGACGTGAGCAGTTCTTC. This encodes CASSYNPSTRREQFF.

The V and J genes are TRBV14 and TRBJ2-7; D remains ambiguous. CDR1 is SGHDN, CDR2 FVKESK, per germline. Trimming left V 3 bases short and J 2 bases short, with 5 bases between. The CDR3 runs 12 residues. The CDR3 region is CASSQRAYEQYF. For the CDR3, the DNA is TGTGCCAGCAGCCAGCGCGCCTACGAGCAGTACTTC.

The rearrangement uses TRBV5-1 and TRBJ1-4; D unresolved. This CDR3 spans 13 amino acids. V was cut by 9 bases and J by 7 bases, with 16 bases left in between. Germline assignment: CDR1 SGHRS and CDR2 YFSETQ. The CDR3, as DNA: TGCGCCACCCGCGTCAGCCTAGCTGAAAAACTGTTTTTT. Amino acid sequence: CATRVSLAEKLFF.

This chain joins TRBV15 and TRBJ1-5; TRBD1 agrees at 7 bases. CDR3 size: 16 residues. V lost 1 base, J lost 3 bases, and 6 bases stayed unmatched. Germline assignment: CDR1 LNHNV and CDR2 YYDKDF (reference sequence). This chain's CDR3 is CATSRGYGTANQPQHF. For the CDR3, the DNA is TGTGCCACCAGCAGAGGTTACGGGACAGCCAATCAGCCCCAGCATTTT. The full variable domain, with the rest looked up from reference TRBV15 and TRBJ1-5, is DAMVIQNPRYQVTQFGKPVTLSCSQTLNHNVMYWYQQKSSQAPKLLFHYYDKDFNNEADTPDNFQSRRPNTSFCFLDIRSPGLGDTAMYLCATSRGYGTANQPQHFGDGTRLSIL.

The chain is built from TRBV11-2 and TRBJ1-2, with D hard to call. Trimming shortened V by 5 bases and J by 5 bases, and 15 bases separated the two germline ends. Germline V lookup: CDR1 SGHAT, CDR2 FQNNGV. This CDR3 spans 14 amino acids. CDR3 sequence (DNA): TGTGCCAGCAGCACATACCAGAAACCTTATGGCTACACCTTC. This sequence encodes CASSTYQKPYGYTF. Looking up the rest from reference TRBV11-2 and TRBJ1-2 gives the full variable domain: EAGVAQSPRYKIIEKRQSVAFWCNPISGHATLYWYQQILGQGPKLLIQFQNNGVVDDSQLPKDRFSAERLKGVDSTLKIQPAKLEDSAVYLCASSTYQKPYGYTFGSGTRLTVV.